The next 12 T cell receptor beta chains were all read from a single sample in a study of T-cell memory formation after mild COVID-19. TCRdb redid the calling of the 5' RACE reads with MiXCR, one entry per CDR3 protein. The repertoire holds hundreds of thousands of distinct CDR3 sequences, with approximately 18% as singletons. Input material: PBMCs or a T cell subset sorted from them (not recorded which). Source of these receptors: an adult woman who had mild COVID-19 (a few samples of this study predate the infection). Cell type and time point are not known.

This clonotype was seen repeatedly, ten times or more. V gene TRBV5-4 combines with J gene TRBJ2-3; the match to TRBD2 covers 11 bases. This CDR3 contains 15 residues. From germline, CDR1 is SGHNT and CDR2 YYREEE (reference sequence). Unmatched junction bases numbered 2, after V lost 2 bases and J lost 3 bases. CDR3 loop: CASSLLAGETDTQYF. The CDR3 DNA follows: TGTGCCAGCAGCTTACTAGCGGGGGAAACAGATACGCAGTATTTT.

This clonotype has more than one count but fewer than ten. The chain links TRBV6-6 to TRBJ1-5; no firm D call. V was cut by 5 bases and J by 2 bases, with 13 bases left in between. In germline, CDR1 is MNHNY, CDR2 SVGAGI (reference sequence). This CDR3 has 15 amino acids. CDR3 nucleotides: TGTGCCAGCAGTCCGACCCTACCTGGCAATCAGCCCCAGCATTTT. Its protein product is CASSPTLPGNQPQHF.

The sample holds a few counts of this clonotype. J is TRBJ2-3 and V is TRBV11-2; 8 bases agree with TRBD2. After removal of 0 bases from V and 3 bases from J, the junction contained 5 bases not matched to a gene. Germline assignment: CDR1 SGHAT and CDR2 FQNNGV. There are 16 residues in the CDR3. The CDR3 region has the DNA TGTGCCAGCAGCTTAGAAATCAGCGGGAGAACAGATACGCAGTATTTT. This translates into CASSLEISGRTDTQYF.

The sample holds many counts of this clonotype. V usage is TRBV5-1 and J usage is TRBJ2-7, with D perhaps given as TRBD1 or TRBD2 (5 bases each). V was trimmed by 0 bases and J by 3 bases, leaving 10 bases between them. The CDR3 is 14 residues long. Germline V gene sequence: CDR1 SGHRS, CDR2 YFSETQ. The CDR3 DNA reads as TGCGCCAGCAGCTTGGGTGGGGGAATCTACGAGCAGTACTTC. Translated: CASSLGGGIYEQYF.

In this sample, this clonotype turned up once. The CDR3 spells CATSDHDLLPGFRADTQYF. In DNA, the CDR3 is TGTGCCACCAGTGACCATGATCTTCTACCGGGGTTTAGGGCGGATACGCAGTATTTT. V gene TRBV24-1 combines with J gene TRBJ2-3, with D possibly TRBD2 on 5 matching bases. The CDR3 has 19 residues. V dropped 4 bases and J dropped 6 bases, with 28 bases sitting between them. Germline V gives CDR1 KGHDR, CDR2 SFDVKD.

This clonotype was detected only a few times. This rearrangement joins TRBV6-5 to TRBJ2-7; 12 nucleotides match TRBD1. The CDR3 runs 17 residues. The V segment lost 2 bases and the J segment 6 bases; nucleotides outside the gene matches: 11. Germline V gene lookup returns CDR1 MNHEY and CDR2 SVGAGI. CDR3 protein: CASSYPPGQGATAEQYF. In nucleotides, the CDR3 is TGTGCCAGCAGTTACCCCCCGGGACAGGGGGCGACTGCCGAGCAGTACTTC.

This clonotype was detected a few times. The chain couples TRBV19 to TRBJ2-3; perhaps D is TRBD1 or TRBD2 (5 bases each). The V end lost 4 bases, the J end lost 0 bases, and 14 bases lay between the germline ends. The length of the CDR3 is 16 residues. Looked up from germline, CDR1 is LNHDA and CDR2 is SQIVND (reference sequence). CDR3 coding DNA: TGTGCCAGTAGTACCGGGACGGCAGTTAGCACAGATACGCAGTATTTT. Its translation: CASSTGTAVSTDTQYF.

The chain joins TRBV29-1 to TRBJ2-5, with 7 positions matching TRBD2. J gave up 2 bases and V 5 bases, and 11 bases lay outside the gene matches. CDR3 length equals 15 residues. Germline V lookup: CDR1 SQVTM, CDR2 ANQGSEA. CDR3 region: CSVLGGSGHQETQYF. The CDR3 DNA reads TGCAGCGTTCTGGGGGGTAGCGGGCATCAAGAGACCCAGTACTTC.

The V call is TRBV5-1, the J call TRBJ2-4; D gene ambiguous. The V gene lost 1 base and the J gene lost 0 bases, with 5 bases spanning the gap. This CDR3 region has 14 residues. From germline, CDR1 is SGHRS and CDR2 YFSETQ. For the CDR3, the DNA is TGCGCCAGCAGCTTGTCGACAGCCAAAAACATTCAGTACTTC. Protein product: CASSLSTAKNIQYF.

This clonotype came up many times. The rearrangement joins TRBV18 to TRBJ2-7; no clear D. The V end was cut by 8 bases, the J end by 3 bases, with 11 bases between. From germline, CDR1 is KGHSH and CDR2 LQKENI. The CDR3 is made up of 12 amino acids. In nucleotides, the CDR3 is TGTGCCAGCAGCCCGAACAGCTACGAGCAGTACTTC. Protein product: CASSPNSYEQYF.

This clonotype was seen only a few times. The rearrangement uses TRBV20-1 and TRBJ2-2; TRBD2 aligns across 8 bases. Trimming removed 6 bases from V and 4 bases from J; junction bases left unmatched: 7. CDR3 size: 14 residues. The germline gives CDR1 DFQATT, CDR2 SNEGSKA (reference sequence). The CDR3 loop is CSAYSGTLTGELFF. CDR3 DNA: TGCAGTGCATATAGCGGGACCCTCACCGGGGAGCTGTTTTTT.

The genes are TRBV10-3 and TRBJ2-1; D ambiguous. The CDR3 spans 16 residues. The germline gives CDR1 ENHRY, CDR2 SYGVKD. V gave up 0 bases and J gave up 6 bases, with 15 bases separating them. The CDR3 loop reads CAISESVFRPINEQFF. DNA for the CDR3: TGTGCCATCAGTGAGTCTGTTTTTAGGCCGATCAATGAGCAGTTCTTC.